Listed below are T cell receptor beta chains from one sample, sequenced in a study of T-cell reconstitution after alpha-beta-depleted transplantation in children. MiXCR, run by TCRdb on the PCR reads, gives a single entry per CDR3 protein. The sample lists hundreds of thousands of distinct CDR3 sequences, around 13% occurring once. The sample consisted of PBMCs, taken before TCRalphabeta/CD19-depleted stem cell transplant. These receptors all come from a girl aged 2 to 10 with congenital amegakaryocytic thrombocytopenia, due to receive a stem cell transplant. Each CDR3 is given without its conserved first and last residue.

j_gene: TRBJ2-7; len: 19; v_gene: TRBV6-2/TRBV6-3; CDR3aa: AVPRGLAGLGAKLSSYEQY
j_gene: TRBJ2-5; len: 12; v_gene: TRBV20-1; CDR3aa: SANPYTSQETQY
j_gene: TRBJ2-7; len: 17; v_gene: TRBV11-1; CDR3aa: ASSLGPPAGGKISYEQY
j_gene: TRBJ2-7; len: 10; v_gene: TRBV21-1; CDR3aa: ASSKKTYEQY
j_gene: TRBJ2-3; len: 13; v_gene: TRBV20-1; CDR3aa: SASDRDRGTDTQY
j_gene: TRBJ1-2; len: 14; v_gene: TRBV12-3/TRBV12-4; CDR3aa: ASSPVLRAPTYGYT
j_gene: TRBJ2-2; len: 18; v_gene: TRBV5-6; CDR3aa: ASSPPGTGTGVAMGRELF
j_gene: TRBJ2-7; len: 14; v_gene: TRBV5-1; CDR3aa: ASSLRTSGNSYEQY
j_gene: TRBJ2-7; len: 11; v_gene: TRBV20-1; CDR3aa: SLRRDSRGEQY
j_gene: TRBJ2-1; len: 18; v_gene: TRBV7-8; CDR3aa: ASSPWGGLGTGGRYNEQF
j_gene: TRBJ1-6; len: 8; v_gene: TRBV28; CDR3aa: ASSQGVLH
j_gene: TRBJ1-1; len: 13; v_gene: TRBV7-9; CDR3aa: ASSSHGSSSTEAF
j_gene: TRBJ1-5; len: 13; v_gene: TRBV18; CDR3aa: ASSRGRGSNQPQH
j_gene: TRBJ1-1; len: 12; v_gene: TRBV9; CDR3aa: ASSEHQEGTEAF
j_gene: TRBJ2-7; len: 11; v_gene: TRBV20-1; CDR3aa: SARRQGPYEQY
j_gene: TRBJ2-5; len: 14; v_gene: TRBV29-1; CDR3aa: SVASTDRGGGETQY
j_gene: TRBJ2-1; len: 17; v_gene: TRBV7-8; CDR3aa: ASSSTGTSGKSGYNEQF
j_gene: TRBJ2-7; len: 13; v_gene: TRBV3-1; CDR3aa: ASSHTGAGESEQY
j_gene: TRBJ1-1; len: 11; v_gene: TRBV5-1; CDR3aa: ASSWTGSTEAF
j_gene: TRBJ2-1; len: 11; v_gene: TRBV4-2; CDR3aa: ASSQETFNEQF
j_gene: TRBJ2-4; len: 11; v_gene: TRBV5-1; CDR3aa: ASSSFSRDIQY
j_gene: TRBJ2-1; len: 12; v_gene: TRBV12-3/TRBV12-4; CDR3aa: ASRLGGGYNEQF
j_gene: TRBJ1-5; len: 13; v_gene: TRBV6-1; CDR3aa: ASSDFYSSNQPQH
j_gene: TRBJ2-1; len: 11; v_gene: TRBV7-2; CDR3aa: ASSPRVNNEQF
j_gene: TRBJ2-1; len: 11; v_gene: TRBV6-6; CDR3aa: ASSYRVIDEQF
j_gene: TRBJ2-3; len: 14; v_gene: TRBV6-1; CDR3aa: ASRTLDRISTDTQY
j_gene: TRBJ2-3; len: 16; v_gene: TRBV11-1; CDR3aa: ASSSLAIAGGTTDTQY
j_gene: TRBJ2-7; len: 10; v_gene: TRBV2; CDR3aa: ALGQGAYEQY
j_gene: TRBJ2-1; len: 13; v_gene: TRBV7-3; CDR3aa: ASSTGQGQSGEQF
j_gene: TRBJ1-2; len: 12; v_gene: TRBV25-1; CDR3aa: ASSDWDGFYGYT
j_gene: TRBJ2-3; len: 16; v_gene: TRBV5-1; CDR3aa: ASSFGTGSLASTDTQY
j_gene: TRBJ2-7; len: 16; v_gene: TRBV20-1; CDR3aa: SARRLAGEYSPRYEQY
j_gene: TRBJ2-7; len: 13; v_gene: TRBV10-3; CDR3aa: AISVGLAGGYEQY
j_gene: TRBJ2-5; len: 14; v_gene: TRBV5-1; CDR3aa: ASSLGIAGDQETQY
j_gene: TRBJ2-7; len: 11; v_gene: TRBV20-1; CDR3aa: SARRIYTYEQY
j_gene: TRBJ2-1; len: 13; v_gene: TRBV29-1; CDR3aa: SVPSGLAAYNEQF
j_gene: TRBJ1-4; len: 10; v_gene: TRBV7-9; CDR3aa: ASSLVNNRWF
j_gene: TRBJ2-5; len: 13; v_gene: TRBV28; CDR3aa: ASSFPLAGQETQY
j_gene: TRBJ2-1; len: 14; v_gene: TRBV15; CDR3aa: ATSREAQAADNEQF
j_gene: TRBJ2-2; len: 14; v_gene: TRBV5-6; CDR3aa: ASSLYRAGNTGELF
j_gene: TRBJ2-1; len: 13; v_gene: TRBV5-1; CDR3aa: ASSITGLALNEQF
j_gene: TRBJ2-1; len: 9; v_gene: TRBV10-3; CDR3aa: AISEGLARF
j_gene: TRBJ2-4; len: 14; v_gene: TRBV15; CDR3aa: ATSRTKGRESNIQY
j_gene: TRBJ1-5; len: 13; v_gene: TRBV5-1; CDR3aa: ASSSGVGSNQPQH
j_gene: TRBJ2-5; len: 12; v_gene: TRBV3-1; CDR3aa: ASSRVRGKETQY
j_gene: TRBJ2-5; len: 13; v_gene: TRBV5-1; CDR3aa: ASSPGTSAKETQY
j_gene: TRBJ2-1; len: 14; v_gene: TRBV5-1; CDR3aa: ASSLFPGETYNEQF
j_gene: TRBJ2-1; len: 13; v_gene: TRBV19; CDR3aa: ASTSRPDRYNEQF
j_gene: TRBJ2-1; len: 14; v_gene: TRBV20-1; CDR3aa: SARDGPSGTLWEQF
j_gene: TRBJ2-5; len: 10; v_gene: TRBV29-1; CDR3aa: SGSHREETQY
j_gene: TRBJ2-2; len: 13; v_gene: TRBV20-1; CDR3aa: SASPGEREQGELF
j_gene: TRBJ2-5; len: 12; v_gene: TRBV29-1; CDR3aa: SVEIVSEWETQY